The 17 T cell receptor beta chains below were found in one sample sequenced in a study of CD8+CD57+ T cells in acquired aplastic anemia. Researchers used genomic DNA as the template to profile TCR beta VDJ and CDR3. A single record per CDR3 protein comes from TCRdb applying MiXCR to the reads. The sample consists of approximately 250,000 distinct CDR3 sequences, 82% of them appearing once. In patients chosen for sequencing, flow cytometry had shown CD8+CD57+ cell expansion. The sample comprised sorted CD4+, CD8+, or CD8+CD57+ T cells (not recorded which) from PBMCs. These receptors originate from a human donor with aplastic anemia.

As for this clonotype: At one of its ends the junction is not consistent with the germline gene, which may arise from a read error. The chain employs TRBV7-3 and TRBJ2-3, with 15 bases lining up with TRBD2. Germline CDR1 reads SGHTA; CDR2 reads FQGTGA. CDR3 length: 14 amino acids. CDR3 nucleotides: TGCGCCAGCAGCCACCCCGGACTAGCGGGAGGGGGGTATTTT. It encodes CASSHPGLAGGGYF.

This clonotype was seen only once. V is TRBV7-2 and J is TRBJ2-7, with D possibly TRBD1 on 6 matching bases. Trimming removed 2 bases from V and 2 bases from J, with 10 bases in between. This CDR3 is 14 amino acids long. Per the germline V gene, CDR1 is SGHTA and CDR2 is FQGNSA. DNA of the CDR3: TGTGCCAGCAGCTTAACAGGGAGCCCCTACGAGCAGTACTTC. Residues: CASSLTGSPYEQYF.

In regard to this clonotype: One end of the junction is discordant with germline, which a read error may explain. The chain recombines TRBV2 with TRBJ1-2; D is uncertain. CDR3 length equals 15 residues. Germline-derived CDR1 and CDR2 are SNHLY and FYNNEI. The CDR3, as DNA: TGTGCCAGCAGGTTGCGTACAGATGATAACTATGGTTACACCTTC. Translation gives CASRLRTDDNYGYTF.

The CDR3 is CATAPGQGRDTF. The CDR3 DNA reads as TGTGCCACCGCACCGGGACAGGGGAGAGACACCTTC. The chain employs TRBV10-3 and TRBJ1-2; TRBD1 agrees at 10 bases. The V gene's germline CDR1 is ENHRY and CDR2 SYGVKD. CDR3 size: 12 residues. V dropped 10 bases and J dropped 12; count of bases not matched to a gene: 11.

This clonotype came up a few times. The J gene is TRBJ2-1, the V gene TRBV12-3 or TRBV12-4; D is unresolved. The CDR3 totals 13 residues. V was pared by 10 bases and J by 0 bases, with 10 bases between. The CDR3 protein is CATQASSYNEQFF. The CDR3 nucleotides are TGTGCCACCCAAGCTAGCTCCTACAATGAGCAGTTCTTC.

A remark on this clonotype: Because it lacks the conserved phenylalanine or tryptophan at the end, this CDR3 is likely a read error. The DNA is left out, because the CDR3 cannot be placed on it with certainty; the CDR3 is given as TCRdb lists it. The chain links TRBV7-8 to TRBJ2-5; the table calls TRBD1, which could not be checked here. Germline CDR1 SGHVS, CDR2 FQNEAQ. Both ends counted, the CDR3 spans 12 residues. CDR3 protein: CASNLAGGTDSY.

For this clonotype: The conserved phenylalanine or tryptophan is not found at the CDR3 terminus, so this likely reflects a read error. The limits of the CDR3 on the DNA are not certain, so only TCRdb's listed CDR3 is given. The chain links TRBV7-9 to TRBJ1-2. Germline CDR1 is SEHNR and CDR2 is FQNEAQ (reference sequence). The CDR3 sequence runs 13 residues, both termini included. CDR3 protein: CASSCQGSGGCDE.

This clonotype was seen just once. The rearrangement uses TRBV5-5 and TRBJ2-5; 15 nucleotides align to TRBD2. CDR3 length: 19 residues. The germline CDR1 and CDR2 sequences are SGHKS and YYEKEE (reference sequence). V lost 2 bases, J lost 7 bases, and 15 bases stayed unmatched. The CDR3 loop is CASSFSLEGLAGGLGTQYF. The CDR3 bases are TGTGCCAGCAGCTTTTCCCTCGAGGGACTAGCGGGGGGCCTGGGGACCCAGTACTTC.

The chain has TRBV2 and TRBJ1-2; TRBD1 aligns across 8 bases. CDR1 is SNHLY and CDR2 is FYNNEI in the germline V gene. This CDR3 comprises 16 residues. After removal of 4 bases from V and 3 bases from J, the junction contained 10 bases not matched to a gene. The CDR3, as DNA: TGTGCCAGCAGTGGATTACCAGGGGGCGCCGACTATGGCTACACCTTC. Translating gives CASSGLPGGADYGYTF.

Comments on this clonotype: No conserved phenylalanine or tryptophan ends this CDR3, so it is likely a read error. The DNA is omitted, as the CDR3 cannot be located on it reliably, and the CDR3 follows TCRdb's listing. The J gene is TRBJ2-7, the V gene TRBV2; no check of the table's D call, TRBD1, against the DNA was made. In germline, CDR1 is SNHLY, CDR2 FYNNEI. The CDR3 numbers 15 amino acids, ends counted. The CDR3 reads CASSERGLQVYEQGP.

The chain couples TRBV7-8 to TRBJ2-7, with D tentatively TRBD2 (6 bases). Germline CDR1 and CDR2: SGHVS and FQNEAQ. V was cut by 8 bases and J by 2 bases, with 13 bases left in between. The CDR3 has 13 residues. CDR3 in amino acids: CASRHRRAYEQYV. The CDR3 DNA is TGTGCCAGCCGCCACCGGAGGGCCTACGAGCAGTACGTC.

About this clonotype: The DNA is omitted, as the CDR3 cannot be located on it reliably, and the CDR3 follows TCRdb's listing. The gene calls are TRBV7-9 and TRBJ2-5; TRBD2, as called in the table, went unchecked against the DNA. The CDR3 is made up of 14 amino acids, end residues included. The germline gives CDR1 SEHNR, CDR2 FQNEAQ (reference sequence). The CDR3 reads CASSTVGEGSPQHF.

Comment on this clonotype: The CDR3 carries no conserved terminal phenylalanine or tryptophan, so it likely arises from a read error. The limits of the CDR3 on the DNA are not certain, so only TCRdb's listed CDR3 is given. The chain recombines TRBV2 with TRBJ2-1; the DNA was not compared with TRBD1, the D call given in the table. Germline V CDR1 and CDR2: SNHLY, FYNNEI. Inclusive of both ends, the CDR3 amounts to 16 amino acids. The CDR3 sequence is CASSELEPLLYDQYFG.

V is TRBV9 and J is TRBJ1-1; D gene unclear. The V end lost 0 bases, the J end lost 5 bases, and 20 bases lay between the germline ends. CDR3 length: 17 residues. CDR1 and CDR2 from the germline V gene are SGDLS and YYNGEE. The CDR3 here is CASSVEEDPLVITEAFF. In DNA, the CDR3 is TGTGCCAGCAGCGTAGAGGAAGATCCGCTGGTTATTACTGAAGCTTTCTTT.

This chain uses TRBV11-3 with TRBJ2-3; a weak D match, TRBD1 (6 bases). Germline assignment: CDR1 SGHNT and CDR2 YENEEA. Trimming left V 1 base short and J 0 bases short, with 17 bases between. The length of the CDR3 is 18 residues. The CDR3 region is CASSLVLTGSSSTDTQYF. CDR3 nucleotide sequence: TGTGCCAGCAGCTTAGTTCTGACAGGATCTTCTAGCACAGATACGCAGTATTTT.

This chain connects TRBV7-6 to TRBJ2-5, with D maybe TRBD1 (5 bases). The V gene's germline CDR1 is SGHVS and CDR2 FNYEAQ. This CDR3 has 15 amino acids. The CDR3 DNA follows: TGTGCTCGCAGGTTAGCCCACTGGACAAAAGAGACCCAGTACTTC. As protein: CARRLAHWTKETQYF.

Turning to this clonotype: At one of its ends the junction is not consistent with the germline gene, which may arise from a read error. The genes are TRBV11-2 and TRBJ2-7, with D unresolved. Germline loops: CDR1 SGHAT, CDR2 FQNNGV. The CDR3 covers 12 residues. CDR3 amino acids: CASSSQSGTGSF. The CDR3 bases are TGTGCCAGCAGTTCTCAATCCGGAACCGGCTCCTTC.